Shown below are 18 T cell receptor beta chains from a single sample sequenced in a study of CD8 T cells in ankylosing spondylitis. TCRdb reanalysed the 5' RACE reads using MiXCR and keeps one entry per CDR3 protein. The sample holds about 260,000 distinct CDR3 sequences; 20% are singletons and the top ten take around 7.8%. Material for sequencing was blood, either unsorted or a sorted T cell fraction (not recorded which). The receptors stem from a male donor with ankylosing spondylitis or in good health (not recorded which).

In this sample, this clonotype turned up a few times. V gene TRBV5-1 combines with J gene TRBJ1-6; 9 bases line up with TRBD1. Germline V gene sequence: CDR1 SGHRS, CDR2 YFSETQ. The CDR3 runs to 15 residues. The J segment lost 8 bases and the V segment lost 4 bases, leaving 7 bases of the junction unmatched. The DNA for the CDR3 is TGCGCCAGCAGCCAGGGGACAGGGATTGATTCACCCCTCCACTTT. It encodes CASSQGTGIDSPLHF.

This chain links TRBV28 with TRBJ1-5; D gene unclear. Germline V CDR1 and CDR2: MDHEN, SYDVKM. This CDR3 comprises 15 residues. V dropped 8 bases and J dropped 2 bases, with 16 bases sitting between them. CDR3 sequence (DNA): TGTGCCAGCGTCCCATGGGGAGAAGGCAATCAGCCCCAGCATTTT. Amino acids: CASVPWGEGNQPQHF. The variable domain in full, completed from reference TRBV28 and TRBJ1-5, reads DVKVTQSSRYLVKRTGEKVFLECVQDMDHENMFWYRQDPGLGLRLIYFSYDVKMKEKGDIPEGYSVSREKKERFSLILESASTNQTSMYLCASVPWGEGNQPQHFGDGTRLSIL.

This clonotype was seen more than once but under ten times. CDR3 DNA sequence: TGCGCCAGCAGCTTGGATGTAGATACGCAGTATTTT. This gives the protein CASSLDVDTQYF. The chain has TRBV5-1 and TRBJ2-3; D gene uncertain. There are 12 residues in the CDR3. CDR1 is SGHRS, CDR2 YFSETQ, per germline. The ends were cut back, 0 bases at V and 5 bases at J, with 4 bases in the middle.

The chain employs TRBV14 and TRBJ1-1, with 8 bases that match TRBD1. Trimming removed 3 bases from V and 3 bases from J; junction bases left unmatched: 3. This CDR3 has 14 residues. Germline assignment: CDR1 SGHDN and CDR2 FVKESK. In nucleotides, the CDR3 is TGTGCCAGCAGCCATCTCAGGGGGCACACTGAAGCTTTCTTT. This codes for CASSHLRGHTEAFF.

The CDR3 DNA sequence: TGTGCCAGCTCATTGCGGGTAAACACAGATACGCAGTATTTT. Translated, it gives CASSLRVNTDTQYF. The chain links TRBV18 to TRBJ2-3, with a tentative D call TRBD2 (5 bases). CDR1 is KGHSH, CDR2 LQKENI, per germline. The V end was cut by 5 bases, the J end by 2 bases, with 11 bases between. The CDR3 is made up of 14 amino acids.

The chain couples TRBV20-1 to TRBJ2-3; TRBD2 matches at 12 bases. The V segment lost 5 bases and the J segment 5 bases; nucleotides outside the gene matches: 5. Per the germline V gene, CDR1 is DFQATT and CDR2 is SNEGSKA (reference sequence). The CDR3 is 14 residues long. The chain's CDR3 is CSASSGRGGDTQYF. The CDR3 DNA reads TGCAGTGCTTCTAGCGGGAGGGGAGGAGATACGCAGTATTTT.

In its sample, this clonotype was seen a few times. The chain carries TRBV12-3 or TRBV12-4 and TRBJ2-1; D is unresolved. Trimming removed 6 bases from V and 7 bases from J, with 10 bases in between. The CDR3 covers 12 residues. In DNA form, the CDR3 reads TGTGCCAGCAGCTTCTGGGGAAATGAGCAGTTCTTC. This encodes CASSFWGNEQFF.

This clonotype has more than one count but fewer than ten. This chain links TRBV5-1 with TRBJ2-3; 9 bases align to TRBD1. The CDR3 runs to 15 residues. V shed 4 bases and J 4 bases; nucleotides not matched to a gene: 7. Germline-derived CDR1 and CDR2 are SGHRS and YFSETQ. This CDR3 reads CASSLDRGSADTQYF. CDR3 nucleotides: TGCGCCAGCAGCCTAGACAGGGGGTCTGCAGATACGCAGTATTTT.

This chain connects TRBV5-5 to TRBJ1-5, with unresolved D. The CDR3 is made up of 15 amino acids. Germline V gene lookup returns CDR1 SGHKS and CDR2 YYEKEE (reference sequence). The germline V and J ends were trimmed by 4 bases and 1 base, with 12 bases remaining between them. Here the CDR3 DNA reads TGTGCCAGCAGCCCGGACGGTAGCAGCAATCAGCCCCAGCATTTT. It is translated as CASSPDGSSNQPQHF.

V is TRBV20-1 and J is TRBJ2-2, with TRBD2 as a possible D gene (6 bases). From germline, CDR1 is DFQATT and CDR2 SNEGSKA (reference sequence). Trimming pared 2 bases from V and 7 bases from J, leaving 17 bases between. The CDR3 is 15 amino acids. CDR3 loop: CSARLGGRSVGELFF. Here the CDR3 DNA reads TGCAGTGCTAGATTGGGGGGAAGGTCGGTCGGGGAGCTGTTTTTT.

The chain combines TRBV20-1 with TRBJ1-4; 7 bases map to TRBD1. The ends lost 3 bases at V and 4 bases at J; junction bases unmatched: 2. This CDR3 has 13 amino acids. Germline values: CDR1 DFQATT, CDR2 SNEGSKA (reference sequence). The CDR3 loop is CSARTGLNEKLFF. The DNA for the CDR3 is TGCAGTGCTAGGACAGGGCTTAATGAAAAACTGTTTTTT.

Written as DNA, the CDR3 is TGTGCCAGCACCCTTCATCAGGGGACCGACTATGGCTACACCTTC. Translation gives CASTLHQGTDYGYTF. The chain links TRBV6-2 or TRBV6-3 to TRBJ1-2; the D gene is possibly TRBD1 (6 bases). V lost 7 bases and J 3 bases, leaving 18 bases between the germline ends. This CDR3 is 15 amino acids long. CDR1 is MNHEY and CDR2 is SVGEGT in the germline V gene.

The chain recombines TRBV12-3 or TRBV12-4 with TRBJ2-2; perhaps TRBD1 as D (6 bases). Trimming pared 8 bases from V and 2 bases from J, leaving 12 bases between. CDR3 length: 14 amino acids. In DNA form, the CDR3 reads TGTGCCAGCCAGGGGACCACTAACACCGGGGAGCTGTTTTTT. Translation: CASQGTTNTGELFF.

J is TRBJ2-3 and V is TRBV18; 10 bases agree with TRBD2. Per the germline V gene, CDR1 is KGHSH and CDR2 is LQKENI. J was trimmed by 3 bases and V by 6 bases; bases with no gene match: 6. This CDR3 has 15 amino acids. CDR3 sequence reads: CASSLAGEVTDTQYF. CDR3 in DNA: TGTGCCAGCTCCCTAGCGGGAGAAGTGACAGATACGCAGTATTTT. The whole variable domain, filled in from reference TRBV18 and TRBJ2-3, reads NAGVMQNPRHLVRRRGQEARLRCSPMKGHSHVYWYRQLPEEGLKFMVYLQKENIIDESGMPKERFSAEFPKEGPSILRIQQVVRGDSAAYFCASSLAGEVTDTQYFGPGTRLTVL.

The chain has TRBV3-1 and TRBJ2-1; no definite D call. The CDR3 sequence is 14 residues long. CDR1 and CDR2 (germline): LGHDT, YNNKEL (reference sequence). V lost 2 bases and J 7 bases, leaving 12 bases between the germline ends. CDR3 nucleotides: TGTGCCAGCAGCCAATCAGCCTCGCCAAATGAGCAGTTCTTC. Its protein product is CASSQSASPNEQFF.

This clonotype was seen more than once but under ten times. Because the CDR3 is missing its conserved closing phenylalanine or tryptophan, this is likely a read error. The CDR3 is CASSGTSGTYNEQFL. CDR3 coding DNA: TGTGCCAGCAGCGGGACTAGCGGAACCTACAATGAGCAGTTCCTC. This chain uses TRBV5-4 with TRBJ2-1; 11 nucleotides line up with TRBD2. Germline assignment: CDR1 SGHNT and CDR2 YYREEE (reference sequence). V lost 4 bases to trimming and J lost 2 bases; unmatched junction nucleotides: 2. There are 15 residues in the CDR3.

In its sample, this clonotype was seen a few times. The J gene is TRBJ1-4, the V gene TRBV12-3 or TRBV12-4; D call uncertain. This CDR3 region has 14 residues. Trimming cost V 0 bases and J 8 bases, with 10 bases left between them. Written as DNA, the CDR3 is TGTGCCAGCAGTTTAGCGTCACAGAAGGAAAAACTGTTTTTT. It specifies CASSLASQKEKLFF.

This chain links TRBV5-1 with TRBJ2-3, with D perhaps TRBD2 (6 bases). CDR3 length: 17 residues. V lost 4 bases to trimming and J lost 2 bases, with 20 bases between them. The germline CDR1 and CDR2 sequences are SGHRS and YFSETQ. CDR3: CASSHLGGPAPTDTQYF. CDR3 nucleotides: TGCGCCAGCAGCCACTTGGGGGGACCCGCTCCCACAGATACGCAGTATTTT.